The 2 T cell receptor beta chains reported below all come from one sample, sequenced in a study of regulatory T cells. Study-wide results and caveats: Compared with autologous conventional CD4+ cells and control regulatory cells, CD3G-deficient regulatory T cells showed reduced diversity.

No antigen has been identified for these receptors. The primer mix had 52 TRBV and 13 TRBJ primers. Profiled with immunoSEQ multiplex PCR; TCRdb holds only in-frame clones, not every one. Of more than 5,000 clones in the sample, 80% to 90% were seen once. Specimen: CD4+ Tregs sorted from blood. These receptors were collected from a person in their late teens or twenties with CD3G deficiency.

The chain uses TRBV6-1 and TRBJ2-7; D is perhaps TRBD1 (5 bases). The CDR3 has 14 residues. Trimming removed 2 bases at V and 1 base at J, with 9 bases between. Germline loops: CDR1 MNHNS, CDR2 SASEGT. Written as DNA, the CDR3 is TGTGCCAGCAGTGAATGGGGCAGATCCTACGAGCAGTACTTC. The encoded protein is CASSEWGRSYEQYF.

The chain employs TRBV7-9 and TRBJ2-3; no clear D gene. With 1 base removed from V and 2 bases from J, the gap between germline ends came to 4 bases. Germline V lookup: CDR1 SEHNR, CDR2 FQNEAQ (reference sequence). The length of the CDR3 is 13 residues. The CDR3 DNA reads as TGTGCCAGCAGCTTAGGCTACACAGATACGCAGTATTTT. It is translated as CASSLGYTDTQYF.